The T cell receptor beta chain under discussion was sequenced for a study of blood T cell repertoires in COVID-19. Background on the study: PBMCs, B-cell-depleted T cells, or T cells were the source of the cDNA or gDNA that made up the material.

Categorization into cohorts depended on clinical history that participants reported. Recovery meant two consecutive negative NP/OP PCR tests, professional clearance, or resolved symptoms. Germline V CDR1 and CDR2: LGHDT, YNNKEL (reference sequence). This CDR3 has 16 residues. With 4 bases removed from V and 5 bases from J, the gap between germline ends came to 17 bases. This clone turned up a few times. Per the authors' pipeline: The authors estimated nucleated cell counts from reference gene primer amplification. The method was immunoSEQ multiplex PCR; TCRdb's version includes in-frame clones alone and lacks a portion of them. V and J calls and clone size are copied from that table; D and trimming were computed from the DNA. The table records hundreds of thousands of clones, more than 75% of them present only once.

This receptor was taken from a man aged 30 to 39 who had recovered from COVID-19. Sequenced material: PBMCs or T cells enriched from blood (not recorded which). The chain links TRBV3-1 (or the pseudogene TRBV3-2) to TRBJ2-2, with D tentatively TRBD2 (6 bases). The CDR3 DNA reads TGTGCCAGCAGCCGATCCACGGGGGAGCTAACCGGGGAGCTGTTTTTT. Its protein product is CASSRSTGELTGELFF.